This is a list of T cell receptor beta chains from one sample in a study of T cell repertoires in cytomegalovirus infection. MiXCR, run by TCRdb on the reads, gives a single entry per CDR3 protein. Of around 490,000 distinct CDR3 sequences in the sample, more than 20% were seen once. Source material: PBMCs. The receptor set was obtained from a human donor in good health (CMV status not recorded). Some clones in this sample may be carry-over from other donors' samples. The CDR3 runs from the conserved cysteine through the conserved F or W. Fields, in order: D gene, clone size, V gene, J gene, CDR3 DNA, CDR3 protein. D genes are given only for firm matches. The size of a clone is reported for some rows only, either as once, few or many, or as a class for expanded clones.

d_call: -; clone_size: -; v_call: TRBV19; j_call: TRBJ2-1; cdr3_nt: TGTGCCAGTAGTATTCCGCCGGCCAATGAGCAGTTCTTC; cdr3_aa: CASSIPPANEQFF
d_call: -; clone_size: few; v_call: TRBV5-4; j_call: TRBJ2-5; cdr3_nt: TGTGCCAGCAGCTTGGGGGGAGGTGCAGGGCGGGAGACCCAGTACTTC; cdr3_aa: CASSLGGGAGRETQYF
d_call: TRBD2; clone_size: few; v_call: TRBV9; j_call: TRBJ2-1; cdr3_nt: TGTGCCAGCAGCGTAGGGAGTAGCGGGAGGGCTGGCAATGAGCAGTTCTTC; cdr3_aa: CASSVGSSGRAGNEQFF
d_call: TRBD2; clone_size: few; v_call: TRBV10-2; j_call: TRBJ2-1; cdr3_nt: TGCGCCAGCAGTGAAGCACTAGCGGGAGCAGTGCCCTACAATGAGCAGTTCTTC; cdr3_aa: CASSEALAGAVPYNEQFF
d_call: TRBD1; clone_size: -; v_call: TRBV29-1; j_call: TRBJ1-5; cdr3_nt: TGCAGCGTTAGCAGGGGGCTGAATCAGCCCCAGCATTTT; cdr3_aa: CSVSRGLNQPQHF
d_call: TRBD2; clone_size: -; v_call: TRBV27; j_call: TRBJ2-1; cdr3_nt: TGTGCCAGCACCCTGACTAGCGGTTCCTACAATGAGCAGTTCTTC; cdr3_aa: CASTLTSGSYNEQFF
d_call: TRBD2; clone_size: few; v_call: TRBV25-1; j_call: TRBJ2-1; cdr3_nt: TGTGCCAGCAGTGGAAGGACTAGCTGGGAGCATGAGCAGTTCTTC; cdr3_aa: CASSGRTSWEHEQFF
d_call: -; clone_size: -; v_call: TRBV11-2; j_call: TRBJ1-1; cdr3_nt: TGTGCCAGCAGCCCCCAAGGGGTACTCACTGAAGCTTTCTTT; cdr3_aa: CASSPQGVLTEAFF
d_call: TRBD2; clone_size: few; v_call: TRBV27; j_call: TRBJ2-1; cdr3_nt: TGTGCCAGCAGTTTCCTTCTCGGGACTACTAGCTCCTACAATGAGCAGTTCTTC; cdr3_aa: CASSFLLGTTSSYNEQFF
d_call: -; clone_size: once; v_call: TRBV14; j_call: TRBJ1-5; cdr3_nt: TGTGCCAGCAGCACCAGGGTGAATCAGCCCCAGCATTTT; cdr3_aa: CASSTRVNQPQHF
d_call: -; clone_size: -; v_call: TRBV5-5; j_call: TRBJ2-1; cdr3_nt: TGTGCCAGCATCAGGACCGGGAACGAGCAGTTCTTC; cdr3_aa: CASIRTGNEQFF
d_call: -; clone_size: -; v_call: TRBV28; j_call: TRBJ2-5; cdr3_nt: TGTGCCAGCAGTGGATACCCGGACGGGTTAGGGACCCAGTACTTC; cdr3_aa: CASSGYPDGLGTQYF
d_call: -; clone_size: -; v_call: TRBV4-2; j_call: TRBJ1-5; cdr3_nt: TGTGCCAGCAGCCCGGAACTCCTACCGGGACCGCCCCAGCATTTT; cdr3_aa: CASSPELLPGPPQHF
d_call: TRBD2; clone_size: many; v_call: TRBV7-2; j_call: TRBJ2-3; cdr3_nt: TGTGCCAGCAGCTGGGGGAGGGCAGGGAGAGATACGCAGTATTTT; cdr3_aa: CASSWGRAGRDTQYF
d_call: TRBD2; clone_size: -; v_call: TRBV6-6; j_call: TRBJ2-1; cdr3_nt: TGTGCCAAACGCCAACGATTACTAGCGGGAGCAGGAGATGAGCAGTTCTTC; cdr3_aa: CAKRQRLLAGAGDEQFF
d_call: -; clone_size: few; v_call: TRBV19; j_call: TRBJ2-5; cdr3_nt: TGTGCCAGTAGTATAGGAAGGAGGCAAGAGACCCAGTACTTC; cdr3_aa: CASSIGRRQETQYF
d_call: -; clone_size: many; v_call: TRBV6-5; j_call: TRBJ1-1; cdr3_nt: TGTGCCAGCAGCCGCCATCCCGGCGGACAGCTTCGCACTGAAGCTTTCTTT; cdr3_aa: CASSRHPGGQLRTEAFF
d_call: TRBD1; clone_size: -; v_call: TRBV28; j_call: TRBJ1-4; cdr3_nt: TGTGCCAGCAGTTCGACAGGGGAGTCAGAAAAACTGTTTTTT; cdr3_aa: CASSSTGESEKLFF
d_call: -; clone_size: -; v_call: TRBV19; j_call: TRBJ1-1; cdr3_nt: TGTGCCAGTAACTATTGGCGGGGCATGAACACTGAAGCTTTCTTT; cdr3_aa: CASNYWRGMNTEAFF
d_call: TRBD1; clone_size: -; v_call: TRBV19; j_call: TRBJ2-1; cdr3_nt: TGTGCCAGTAGACGGACAGGGGCAGGTGAGCAGTTCTTC; cdr3_aa: CASRRTGAGEQFF
d_call: -; clone_size: few; v_call: TRBV14; j_call: TRBJ1-4; cdr3_nt: TGTGCCAGCAGCCAAGAAACAGTTAATGAAAAACTGTTTTTT; cdr3_aa: CASSQETVNEKLFF
d_call: TRBD2; clone_size: few; v_call: TRBV20-1; j_call: TRBJ2-5; cdr3_nt: TGCAGTGCTAGACCGACTAGCGGGAGGGAAGAGACCCAGTACTTC; cdr3_aa: CSARPTSGREETQYF
d_call: -; clone_size: many; v_call: TRBV7-8; j_call: TRBJ1-5; cdr3_nt: TGTGCCAGCAGCTTACAGGAGCATCAGCCCCAGCATTTT; cdr3_aa: CASSLQEHQPQHF
d_call: -; clone_size: few; v_call: TRBV6-2/TRBV6-3; j_call: TRBJ2-7; cdr3_nt: TGTGCCAGCAGTTACTCGAGCAACGGGTCAGGGCAGTACTTC; cdr3_aa: CASSYSSNGSGQYF
d_call: -; clone_size: -; v_call: TRBV6-2/TRBV6-3; j_call: TRBJ2-7; cdr3_nt: TGTGCCAGCAGTAGAACAGTCGGCGAGCAGTACTTC; cdr3_aa: CASSRTVGEQYF
d_call: TRBD1; clone_size: -; v_call: TRBV18; j_call: TRBJ1-2; cdr3_nt: TGTGCCAGCTCACCGGACGACAGGGGAGGCTATGGCTACACCTTC; cdr3_aa: CASSPDDRGGYGYTF
d_call: TRBD2; clone_size: -; v_call: TRBV12-5; j_call: TRBJ2-1; cdr3_nt: TGTGCTAGTGGTGATAACCAGCGGGGCCCCTACAATGAGCAGTTCTTC; cdr3_aa: CASGDNQRGPYNEQFF
d_call: -; clone_size: -; v_call: TRBV5-5; j_call: TRBJ2-1; cdr3_nt: TGTGCCAGCAGCTCCCGGCCATTCACAGGCAATGAGCAGTTCTTC; cdr3_aa: CASSSRPFTGNEQFF
d_call: -; clone_size: -; v_call: TRBV7-9; j_call: TRBJ2-1; cdr3_nt: TGTGCCAGCAGCCCCCCCGGGGCGGTTGAGCAGTTCTTC; cdr3_aa: CASSPPGAVEQFF
d_call: TRBD2; clone_size: -; v_call: TRBV7-2; j_call: TRBJ2-5; cdr3_nt: TGTGCCAGCAGCCCACCAGCGGGAGGCCCAGGGGGAGAGACCCAGTACTTC; cdr3_aa: CASSPPAGGPGGETQYF
d_call: TRBD2; clone_size: many; v_call: TRBV7-2; j_call: TRBJ2-5; cdr3_nt: TGTGCCAGCAGCTTGACTAGCGCCACGGGGGAGACCCAGTACTTC; cdr3_aa: CASSLTSATGETQYF